This paragraph reports one T cell receptor beta chain. Its target is unknown. The CDR3 is made up of 14 amino acids. The trim removed 5 bases at V and 1 base at J, leaving 4 bases unmatched. Germline V lookup: CDR1 SGHVS, CDR2 FQNEAQ. This specimen comes from a study of T cell responses to AZD1222 COVID-19 vaccine. Sequencing was performed with immunoSEQ multiplex PCR; in TCRdb, only in-frame clones are kept and a portion is missing. The table lists more than 150,000 clones, roughly nine tenths of them singletons. Study results and caveats: Rises in breadth and depth of Spike-specific TCRs came after two AZD1222 doses. Most donors were white British, females outnumbered males, and clonal diversity was possibly underestimated. At 160-218 and 743-854, vaccine-associated CD4 TCRs were dominant, and they spanned spike. Regions left unmutated in variants are reportedly the target of nearly half of spike-specific TCRs.

The sequences come from peripheral blood, collected on day 0 of AZD1222 vaccination. V and J are TRBV7-8 and TRBJ1-2, with TRBD1 matching 7 bases. This TCR derives from an adult in good health. The CDR3: CASSLPGGNYGYTF. In nucleotides, the CDR3 is TGTGCCAGCAGCCTCCCAGGGGGTAACTATGGCTACACCTTC. Variable domain in full (rest from reference TRBV7-8 and TRBJ1-2): GAGVSQSPRYKVAKRGQDVALRCDPISGHVSLFWYQQALGQGPEFLTYFQNEAQLDKSGLPSDRFFAERPEGSVSTLKIQRTQQEDSAVYLCASSLPGGNYGYTFGSGTRLTVV.